One sample yielded the 23 T cell receptor beta chains listed below, sequenced in a study of long-term antiretroviral therapy in people with HIV. Run at survey level, the immunoSEQ assay was version v3.0. The repertoire was sequenced with immunoSEQ multiplex PCR; TCRdb's copy has only in-frame clones and lacks some. The data show tens of thousands of clones, 86% seen once. The sequencing here drew on unsorted PBMCs, taken 0.8 years after starting antiretroviral therapy. Source of these receptors: a woman under 40 with HIV.

This rearrangement joins TRBV5-8 to TRBJ2-3; the D gene is possibly TRBD1 (6 bases). The CDR3 covers 16 residues. Trimming left V 0 bases short and J 0 bases short, with 11 bases between. CDR1 and CDR2 (germline): SGHTS, YDEGEE. The chain's CDR3 is CASSLGGTTSTDTQYF. CDR3 DNA: TGTGCCAGCAGCTTGGGTGGGACAACTAGCACAGATACGCAGTATTTT.

The rearrangement links TRBV29-1 to TRBJ1-1, with D unclear. Germline CDR1 and CDR2: SQVTM and ANQGSEA. The CDR3 is 9 amino acids. The CDR3 here is CPRRVEAFF. Written as DNA, the CDR3 is TGCCCCCGCCGGGTTGAAGCTTTCTTT.

The V call is TRBV5-1, the J call TRBJ2-3; the D gene is possibly TRBD2 (6 bases). This CDR3 region has 16 residues. The V gene's germline CDR1 is SGHRS and CDR2 YFSETQ. V dropped 4 bases and J dropped 0 bases, with 15 bases sitting between them. The DNA of the CDR3 is TGCGCCAGCAGCCCGGGGGTCGGGGTTAGCACAGATACGCAGTATTTT. Translating gives CASSPGVGVSTDTQYF.

This clone was recorded only once. J is TRBJ2-5 and V is TRBV5-1; the D is unclear. V gave up 0 bases and J gave up 7 bases, with 13 bases separating them. The CDR3 loop spans 14 amino acids. Germline V CDR1 and CDR2: SGHRS, YFSETQ. The CDR3 region is CASSLGSAVGTQYF. The CDR3 DNA follows: TGCGCCAGCAGCTTGGGATCCGCCGTCGGGACCCAGTACTTC.

The J gene is TRBJ2-3, the V gene TRBV5-1; 7 nucleotides match TRBD2. The germline V gene has CDR1 SGHRS and CDR2 YFSETQ. With 4 bases clipped from V and 2 bases from J, the junction kept 7 bases outside the gene matches. The CDR3 is made up of 15 amino acids. This chain's CDR3 is CASSGWGLPTDTQYF. Here the CDR3 DNA reads TGCGCCAGCAGCGGGTGGGGACTACCCACAGATACGCAGTATTTT.

This clone was seen a few times. The chain carries TRBV9 and TRBJ1-2; 8 positions agree with TRBD1. Per the germline V gene, CDR1 is SGDLS and CDR2 is YYNGEE. This CDR3 is built from 14 residues. The ends lost 0 bases at V and 8 bases at J; junction bases unmatched: 6. The CDR3 DNA follows: TGTGCCAGCAGCGTAGGGACAGGGCTAAACGGCTACACCTTC. This gives the protein CASSVGTGLNGYTF.

The rearrangement joins TRBV11-2 to TRBJ2-5, with 11 bases aligning to TRBD2. CDR3 length: 16 residues. V shed 5 bases, J shed 4 bases, and the junction held 9 bases outside the gene matches. The germline V gene has CDR1 SGHAT and CDR2 FQNNGV. The CDR3 nucleotides are TGTGCCAGCAGCCCGAGACTAGCGGGGACCGTAGAGACCCAGTACTTC. This sequence encodes CASSPRLAGTVETQYF.

The gene calls are TRBV27 and TRBJ2-5; 7 nucleotides agree with TRBD1. Germline loops: CDR1 MNHEY, CDR2 SMNVEV (reference sequence). V gave up 6 bases and J gave up 5 bases; unmatched junction bases: 9. The CDR3 sequence is 14 residues long. DNA for the CDR3: TGTGCCAGCAGCCAAACGACAGGGCCTGAGACCCAGTACTTC. It encodes CASSQTTGPETQYF.

The J gene is TRBJ1-2, the V gene TRBV4-1; 7 nucleotides match TRBD1. Germline values: CDR1 MGHRA, CDR2 YSYEKL. J was trimmed by 11 bases and V by 1 base; bases with no gene match: 28. The CDR3 contains 20 residues. CDR3: CASSQVGRQGRGGLAQRYTF. DNA of the CDR3: TGCGCCAGCAGCCAAGTAGGGCGACAGGGACGGGGAGGGTTAGCACAAAGATACACCTTC.

V and J are TRBV20-1 and TRBJ2-5; TRBD1 is a possible D gene (5 bases). Trimming took off 5 bases at V and 5 bases at J, with 6 bases between the two ends. This CDR3 has 10 amino acids. CDR1 is DFQATT, CDR2 SNEGSKA, per germline (reference sequence). CDR3 coding DNA: TGCAGTGCTTACAGGGAGACCCAGTACTTC. It yields the protein CSAYRETQYF.

This chain connects TRBV7-8 to TRBJ1-1; 8 bases align to TRBD1. The CDR3 sequence is 16 residues long. The V and J ends lost 1 base and 0 bases, in that order; junction bases with no gene match: 4. Germline assignment: CDR1 SGHVS and CDR2 FQNEAQ. The CDR3 reads CASSLGSGGLNTEAFF. The CDR3 nucleotides read TGTGCCAGCAGCTTAGGCTCAGGGGGCTTGAACACTGAAGCTTTCTTT.

The gene calls are TRBV7-9 and TRBJ1-4; D gene unclear. Germline V gene data show CDR1 as SEHNR and CDR2 as FQNEAQ (reference sequence). Trimming took off 0 bases at V and 3 bases at J, with 5 bases between the two ends. This CDR3 contains 14 residues. CDR3 sequence (DNA): TGTGCCAGCAGCTTAGCAGCGGCTAATGAAAAACTGTTTTTT. As protein: CASSLAAANEKLFF.

J is TRBJ1-2 and V is TRBV2; D unclear. The germline CDR1 and CDR2 sequences are SNHLY and FYNNEI. The CDR3 sequence is 14 residues long. Trimming left V 3 bases short and J 4 bases short, with 12 bases between. CDR3 amino acids: CASSDRDPAYGYTF. The CDR3 DNA reads as TGTGCCAGCAGTGACCGGGATCCCGCCTATGGCTACACCTTC.

The V gene is TRBV6-1, the J gene TRBJ2-7; 8 bases align to TRBD1. CDR1 is MNHNS and CDR2 is SASEGT in the germline V gene. The CDR3 length is 13 residues. V lost 3 bases to trimming and J lost 2 bases; unmatched junction nucleotides: 0. CDR3 amino acids: CASSEGQAYEQYV. CDR3 bases: TGTGCCAGCAGTGAGGGACAGGCCTACGAGCAGTACGTC.

The chain couples TRBV7-2 to TRBJ1-2, with D uncertain. V shed 5 bases and J shed 3 bases, with 10 bases lying between them. Germline V gives CDR1 SGHTA, CDR2 FQGNSA. There are 13 residues in the CDR3. CDR3 DNA sequence: TGTGCCAGCAGCGTCGAAAGGGACTATGGCTACACCTTC. Translating gives CASSVERDYGYTF.

This chain joins TRBV7-3 and TRBJ2-1; 9 nucleotides agree with TRBD1. V gave up 4 bases and J gave up 8 bases; unmatched junction bases: 3. Germline CDR1 and CDR2: SGHTA and FQGTGA. CDR3 length equals 13 residues. CDR3 in amino acids: CASSWTGVHEQFF. Here the CDR3 DNA reads TGTGCCAGCAGCTGGACAGGGGTGCATGAGCAGTTCTTC.

The rearrangement uses TRBV18 and TRBJ2-7; the D gene is possibly TRBD2 (5 bases). The CDR3 runs to 13 residues. V was shortened by 1 base and J by 4 bases, with 8 bases between the two germline ends. The V gene's germline CDR1 is KGHSH and CDR2 LQKENI. This CDR3 is CASSPQGGYEQYF. The CDR3 DNA reads TGTGCCAGCTCACCACAGGGCGGGTACGAGCAGTACTTC.

V and J are TRBV5-4 and TRBJ1-6; possible D gene TRBD1, 5 bases. CDR3 size: 14 residues. CDR1 and CDR2 (germline): SGHNT, YYREEE (reference sequence). V lost 0 bases to trimming and J lost 8 bases, with 9 bases between them. The CDR3 protein is CASSLEHRYSPLHF. In DNA form, the CDR3 reads TGTGCCAGCAGCTTGGAGCACAGGTATTCACCCCTCCACTTT.

V usage is TRBV25-1 and J usage is TRBJ2-5; D is possibly TRBD1 (7 bases). V dropped 3 bases and J dropped 5 bases, with 16 bases sitting between them. The CDR3 spans 15 residues. From germline, CDR1 is MGHDK and CDR2 SYGVNS. The CDR3 DNA follows: TGTGCCAGCAGTGACAGGGGGGATAAATCTGAGACCCAGTACTTC. Its protein is CASSDRGDKSETQYF. Based on the CDR3 plus reference TRBV25-1 and TRBJ2-5, the full variable domain is EADIYQTPRYLVIGTGKKITLECSQTMGHDKMYWYQQDPGMELHLIHYSYGVNSTEKGDLSSESTVSRIRTEHFPLTLESARPSHTSQYLCASSDRGDKSETQYFGPGTRLLVL.

The gene calls are TRBV5-4 and TRBJ2-3; the D is unclear. The CDR3 extends over 11 amino acids. V was pared by 5 bases and J by 5 bases, with 6 bases between. CDR1 and CDR2 (germline): SGHNT, YYREEE (reference sequence). In nucleotides, the CDR3 is TGTGCCAGCAGTTTTAAAGATACGCAGTATTTT. This sequence encodes CASSFKDTQYF.

A few counts support this clone. V gene TRBV29-1 combines with J gene TRBJ1-2, with 7 bases lining up with TRBD1. CDR1 is SQVTM, CDR2 ANQGSEA, per germline. The CDR3 has 13 residues. Germline trimming cut 4 bases from V and 1 base from J; bases unmatched to any gene: 3. CDR3 loop: CSVGQGVNYGYTF. Here the CDR3 DNA reads TGCAGCGTTGGCCAGGGGGTTAACTATGGCTACACCTTC.

The V gene is TRBV18, the J gene TRBJ2-3; 13 bases align to TRBD2. The V segment lost 8 bases and the J segment 2 bases; nucleotides outside the gene matches: 13. Germline V CDR1 and CDR2: KGHSH, LQKENI. The CDR3 is 18 residues long. Here the CDR3 DNA reads TGTGCCAGCCGGGGAACGATCGGACTAGCGGGGGACACAGATACGCAGTATTTT. Translating gives CASRGTIGLAGDTDTQYF.

In this sample, this clone turned up a few times. The chain couples TRBV15 to TRBJ1-6; D gene ambiguous. Germline loops: CDR1 LNHNV, CDR2 YYDKDF (reference sequence). Trimming pared 0 bases from V and 7 bases from J, leaving 10 bases between. This CDR3 spans 15 amino acids. CDR3 loop: CATSRDKSSNSPLHF. The CDR3 coding sequence is TGTGCCACCAGCAGAGATAAGAGTTCCAATTCACCCCTCCACTTT.